Sequencing of this TCR beta chain was carried out in a study of Graves' ophthalmopathy and Graves' hyperthyroidism. Study in general: Samples of peripheral blood were obtained at initial diagnosis, prior to treatment of any kind.

RNA served as the template for amplifying TCR beta CDR3 regions. Scientists carried out first-round RT-PCR using HTBI primers and then a second-round multiplex PCR. MiXCR was run by TCRdb on the multiplex PCR reads, yielding one entry per CDR3 protein. The profile shows 40,000 or so distinct CDR3 sequences, approximately 52% of them singletons. The diagnosis combined clinical symptoms, thyroxine, TRAb, thyroid ultrasound and orbital computed tomography scans. Study-level results: Most expanded thyroid clonotypes above 0.001 frequency also appeared in blood.

The CDR3 length is 13 residues. Germline trimming cut 6 bases from V and 6 bases from J; bases unmatched to any gene: 4. This clonotype was seen repeatedly, ten times or more. Its antigen is currently unknown. Source material: peripheral blood. The receptor was derived from an adult man with Graves' ophthalmopathy. The chain joins TRBV12-3 or TRBV12-4 to TRBJ1-5; 8 positions agree with TRBD1. CDR3 in DNA: TGTGCCAGCAGCCAGGGGGCGGGTCAGCCCCAGCATTTT. Protein product: CASSQGAGQPQHF.